The T cell receptor (beta chain) described here comes from a study of OX40 agonist ivuxolimab in advanced cancers. About the study: Recorded diagnoses for dose-escalation patients were hepatocellular carcinoma, melanoma, renal cell or head and neck cancer. Cohort: roughly 80% men, mean age around 61, aged roughly 23 to 79. Study-wide findings and caveats: The work left the antigen specificity of expanded peripheral T cells undetermined.

J lost 3 bases, V lost 3 bases, and 3 bases had no gene match. In germline, CDR1 is SGHAT, CDR2 FQNNGV. The CDR3 is made up of 16 amino acids. The table came from immunoSEQ multiplex PCR; TCRdb's copy has only in-frame clones and leaves some out. The sample lists 95,000 to 100,000 clones; less than 95% were seen once. As for this clone: Its cognate antigen is unknown.

This clonotype was obtained from an adult with an advanced solid tumor such as melanoma, head and neck, liver or kidney cancer. Specimen: CD4+ or CD8+ T cells sorted from blood, collected in a trial of the OX40 agonist ivuxolimab. The V call is TRBV11-2, the J call TRBJ2-2, with 11 nucleotides matching TRBD2. CDR3 residues: CASSFSGRADTGELFF. For the CDR3, the DNA is TGTGCCAGCAGCTTTAGCGGGAGGGCGGACACCGGGGAGCTGTTTTTT.